These 27 T cell receptor beta chains came from one sample sequenced in a study of cytomegalovirus exposure and HLA in healthy donors. PCR involved 60 Vbeta and 13 Jbeta primers. Sequencing used immunoSEQ multiplex PCR; TCRdb keeps in-frame clones, though not all of them. The sample gives about 110,000 clones, 81% of which show up once; around 2.1% is in the top ten. Material for sequencing was PBMCs. All receptors come from a man under 40 in good health and CMV-seronegative.

This chain joins TRBV5-4 and TRBJ1-1; D call uncertain. With 4 bases removed from V and 4 bases from J, the gap between germline ends came to 17 bases. The CDR3 spans 15 residues. The germline V gene has CDR1 SGHNT and CDR2 YYREEE (reference sequence). Written as DNA, the CDR3 is TGTGCCAGCAGCCTGGACCCGGTTGGCGGCACTGAAGCTTTCTTT. It translates to CASSLDPVGGTEAFF.

This chain connects TRBV28 to TRBJ1-1; D not certain. The CDR3 covers 17 residues. V was cut by 3 bases and J by 6 bases, with 23 bases left in between. In germline, CDR1 is MDHEN, CDR2 SYDVKM. The CDR3 is CASSLSGGGRTRSEAFF. The CDR3 region has the DNA TGTGCCAGCAGTTTGTCGGGAGGAGGCAGGACCCGATCTGAAGCTTTCTTT.

This chain links TRBV2 with TRBJ1-1; possible D gene TRBD1, 6 bases. Trimming left V 5 bases short and J 1 base short, with 11 bases between. The CDR3 runs to 14 residues. CDR1 SNHLY and CDR2 FYNNEI come from the germline V gene. The CDR3 here is CASSFQGRNTEAFF. In nucleotides, the CDR3 is TGTGCCAGCAGTTTTCAGGGGCGGAACACTGAAGCTTTCTTT.

V and J are TRBV6-1 and TRBJ1-1; D remains ambiguous. The CDR3 is 14 residues long. Germline values: CDR1 MNHNS, CDR2 SASEGT. Trimming took off 10 bases at V and 3 bases at J, with 18 bases between the two ends. The CDR3 region has the DNA TGTGCCATTCTACGGGTGGCCCGGGACACTGAAGCTTTCTTT. It codes for CAILRVARDTEAFF.

The V call is TRBV13, the J call TRBJ1-6; TRBD1 is a possible D gene (6 bases). CDR3 length: 17 residues. With 0 bases removed from V and 0 bases from J, the gap between germline ends came to 9 bases. Looked up from germline, CDR1 is PRHDT and CDR2 is FYEKMQ (reference sequence). The CDR3 here is CASSLGQGSSYNSPLHF. CDR3 sequence (DNA): TGTGCCAGCAGCTTAGGCCAGGGGAGCTCCTATAATTCACCCCTCCACTTT.

This clone was observed a handful of times. This rearrangement joins TRBV28 to TRBJ2-3; TRBD2 matches at 8 bases. The CDR3 length is 16 residues. Looked up from germline, CDR1 is MDHEN and CDR2 is SYDVKM. The V gene end was trimmed by 5 bases and the J gene end by 3 bases; junction bases not matched to a gene: 10. Here the CDR3 DNA reads TGTGCCAGCAGTCCCCCGCGGCGGGAGGTAACAGATACGCAGTATTTT. Translating gives CASSPPRREVTDTQYF.

This chain links TRBV27 with TRBJ2-7, with 9 bases aligning to TRBD2. V was pared by 5 bases and J by 0 bases, with 2 bases of the junction left unmatched. This CDR3 has 14 amino acids. CDR1 MNHEY and CDR2 SMNVEV come from the germline V gene (reference sequence). The CDR3 sequence: CASSHSGSSYEQYF. CDR3 DNA: TGTGCCAGCAGTCATAGCGGGAGCTCCTACGAGCAGTACTTC.

The chain joins TRBV6-1 to TRBJ2-1; TRBD2 agrees at 14 bases. Trimming took 7 bases from V and 4 from J; bases not matched to a gene: 3. CDR1 and CDR2 (germline): MNHNS, SASEGT. The CDR3 contains 15 residues. The chain's CDR3 is CASKGLAGEYNEQFF. DNA for the CDR3: TGTGCCAGCAAGGGACTAGCGGGGGAATACAATGAGCAGTTCTTC.

This chain links TRBV7-6 with TRBJ1-2; 9 nucleotides match TRBD1. J lost 4 bases, V lost 5 bases, and 5 bases had no gene match. Germline CDR1 reads SGHVS; CDR2 reads FNYEAQ. The CDR3 is 14 amino acids. For the CDR3, the DNA is TGTGCCAGCAGCCCGGACAGGGGAGGCTATGGCTACACCTTC. Translating gives CASSPDRGGYGYTF.

The V and J genes are TRBV13 and TRBJ2-2, with 8 nucleotides matching TRBD2. Per the germline V gene, CDR1 is PRHDT and CDR2 is FYEKMQ (reference sequence). The CDR3 is made up of 15 amino acids. Trimming at V came to 3 bases and at J to 4 bases, leaving 4 bases not matched to a gene. The CDR3, as DNA: TGTGCCAGCAGCTTGACTAGCGAGAGCACCGGGGAGCTGTTTTTT. This codes for CASSLTSESTGELFF.

The genes are TRBV9 and TRBJ2-2; 8 nucleotides match TRBD1. The V and J ends lost 3 bases and 4 bases, in that order; junction bases with no gene match: 8. Germline values: CDR1 SGDLS, CDR2 YYNGEE. This CDR3 is 16 amino acids long. The CDR3 DNA follows: TGTGCCAGCAGCGAGCCCCTAACAGGGGGCACCGGGGAGCTGTTTTTT. This gives the protein CASSEPLTGGTGELFF.

V and J are TRBV2 and TRBJ2-3, with 10 bases matching TRBD2. Trimming took 6 bases from V and 0 from J; bases not matched to a gene: 6. The CDR3 spans 16 residues. Germline V lookup: CDR1 SNHLY, CDR2 FYNNEI. As DNA, the CDR3 is TGTGCCAGCAGGGAGGGACTAGCGATAAGCACAGATACGCAGTATTTT. Its protein product is CASREGLAISTDTQYF.

The CDR3 bases are TGCGCCAGCAGCGGGGCCATTACTAGCGGGGTCTACAATGAGCAGTTCTTC. Residues: CASSGAITSGVYNEQFF. The V call is TRBV5-1, the J call TRBJ2-1; TRBD2 agrees at 10 bases. The CDR3 has 17 residues. Per germline, CDR1 SGHRS and CDR2 YFSETQ. V lost 4 bases to trimming and J lost 3 bases; unmatched junction nucleotides: 10.

This clone was observed once. The chain recombines TRBV29-1 with TRBJ2-7; TRBD1 matches at 11 bases. V was clipped by 4 bases and J by 6 bases; unmatched bases: 5. The germline CDR1 and CDR2 sequences are SQVTM and ANQGSEA. This CDR3 comprises 13 residues. The CDR3 reads CSVAGTGGSEQYF. The CDR3 DNA is TGCAGCGTTGCCGGGACAGGGGGAAGCGAGCAGTACTTC.

J is TRBJ2-6 and V is TRBV30, with D possibly being TRBD1 (6 bases). CDR1 and CDR2 (germline): GTSNPN, SVGIG (reference sequence). The CDR3 runs 17 residues. V was trimmed by 3 bases and J by 1 base, leaving 16 bases between them. The CDR3, as DNA: TGTGCCTGGAGCCTGACAGGACCCATTTCTGGGGCCAACGTCCTGACTTTC. Encoded protein: CAWSLTGPISGANVLTF.

The chain is built from TRBV28 and TRBJ2-3; D remains unclear. CDR1 MDHEN and CDR2 SYDVKM come from the germline V gene. V shed 6 bases and J shed 3 bases, with 16 bases lying between them. CDR3 length: 15 residues. The CDR3 DNA reads TGTGCCAGCAGCTACTTCTACTTGGAGACAGATACGCAGTATTTT. This gives the protein CASSYFYLETDTQYF.

There are a few counts of this clone. The rearrangement uses TRBV6-5 and TRBJ1-2; 7 nucleotides agree with TRBD1. Trimming took 6 bases from V and 7 from J; bases not matched to a gene: 14. The CDR3 contains 15 residues. The germline gives CDR1 MNHEY, CDR2 SVGAGI. The CDR3, as DNA: TGTGCCAGCAGGATCGTGGGCCTTCCAGGGGGTGGCTACACCTTC. Translated, it gives CASRIVGLPGGGYTF.

This chain connects TRBV2 to TRBJ2-5; possible D gene TRBD2, 5 bases. This CDR3 is 16 amino acids long. The germline V gene has CDR1 SNHLY and CDR2 FYNNEI. V was cut by 7 bases and J by 5 bases, with 23 bases left in between. The CDR3 loop is CASTPTSRAPGETQYF. CDR3 coding DNA: TGTGCCAGCACCCCCACCTCAAGGGCTCCGGGGGAGACCCAGTACTTC.

The rearrangement links TRBV29-1 to TRBJ2-1; D gene uncertain. This CDR3 is built from 11 residues. The V and J ends lost 2 bases and 10 bases respectively, with 9 bases between them. The germline V gene encodes CDR1 SQVTM and CDR2 ANQGSEA. CDR3 coding DNA: TGCAGCGTTGAATTTGGGCAGGAGCAGTTCTTC. This gives the protein CSVEFGQEQFF.

This sequence joins TRBV2 and TRBJ2-3; 7 bases fit TRBD1. Unmatched junction bases numbered 8, after V lost 5 bases and J lost 3 bases. Germline CDR1 reads SNHLY; CDR2 reads FYNNEI. This CDR3 spans 15 amino acids. The CDR3 bases are TGTGCCAGCAGTTCCTTGACAGGGCTAACAGATACGCAGTATTTT. Residues: CASSSLTGLTDTQYF.

This chain links TRBV5-6 with TRBJ1-1, with TRBD1 matching 8 bases. V lost 6 bases and J lost 5; bases outside the gene matches: 9. The CDR3 contains 14 residues. The V gene's germline CDR1 is SGHDT and CDR2 YYEEEE. The CDR3 DNA is TGTGCCAGCATCGTGACAGGGGTGGGAACTGAAGCTTTCTTT. As protein: CASIVTGVGTEAFF. The whole variable domain, filled in from reference TRBV5-6 and TRBJ1-1, reads DAGVTQSPTHLIKTRGQQVTLRCSPKSGHDTVSWYQQALGQGPQFIFQYYEEEERQRGNFPDRFSGHQFPNYSSELNVNALLLGDSALYLCASIVTGVGTEAFFGQGTRLTVV.

The CDR3 loop reads CASSPKGSGQPQHF. CDR3 bases: TGTGCCAGCTCACCAAAGGGTTCGGGGCAGCCCCAGCATTTT. V and J are TRBV18 and TRBJ1-5; D unclear. The CDR3 length is 14 residues. V was pared by 2 bases and J by 7 bases, with 12 bases between. Germline values: CDR1 KGHSH, CDR2 LQKENI. The full variable domain, in which reference TRBV18 and TRBJ1-5 provide the parts outside the CDR3, is NAGVMQNPRHLVRRRGQEARLRCSPMKGHSHVYWYRQLPEEGLKFMVYLQKENIIDESGMPKERFSAEFPKEGPSILRIQQVVRGDSAAYFCASSPKGSGQPQHFGDGTRLSIL.

The rearrangement uses TRBV14 and TRBJ2-7; possible D gene TRBD1, 7 bases. Trimming took 4 bases from V and 5 from J, leaving 15 bases between them. Germline V gives CDR1 SGHDN, CDR2 FVKESK. The CDR3 contains 14 residues. CDR3 nucleotides: TGTGCCAGCAGCCCGACAGGGACTCGCCACGAGCAGTACTTC. It codes for CASSPTGTRHEQYF. Drawing the rest from reference TRBV14 and TRBJ2-7, the complete variable domain is EAGVTQFPSHSVIEKGQTVTLRCDPISGHDNLYWYRRVMGKEIKFLLHFVKESKQDESGMPNNRFLAERTGGTYSTLKVQPAELEDSGVYFCASSPTGTRHEQYFGPGTRLTVT.

This clone was observed a single time. The CDR3 sequence: CASSHPGQGPPSYEQYF. CDR3 nucleotides: TGCGCCAGCAGTCATCCGGGACAGGGCCCTCCGTCCTACGAGCAGTACTTC. V is TRBV23-1 and J is TRBJ2-7; 9 nucleotides match TRBD1. TRBV23-1 is labeled an ORF, and its function is uncertain. CDR3 length: 17 amino acids. Trimming removed 3 bases from V and 1 base from J; junction bases left unmatched: 10.

The rearrangement joins TRBV4-2 to TRBJ2-7, with D uncertain. Trimming cost V 0 bases and J 4 bases, with 13 bases left between them. Germline values: CDR1 LGHNA, CDR2 YNFKEQ. This CDR3 is built from 15 residues. The CDR3 DNA sequence: TGTGCCAGCAGCCAAGATGTAAGTTACCGGTACGAGCAGTACTTC. This sequence encodes CASSQDVSYRYEQYF.

The chain links TRBV27 to TRBJ2-7; TRBD1 matches 8 bases. The CDR3 length is 18 residues. Germline CDR1 reads MNHEY; CDR2 reads SMNVEV (reference sequence). With 0 bases clipped from V and 0 bases from J, the junction kept 10 bases outside the gene matches. The CDR3 DNA follows: TGTGCCAGCAGTTTATCGAACTGGGACAGGAGAAGCTCCTACGAGCAGTACTTC. Its translation is CASSLSNWDRRSSYEQYF.

V gene TRBV9 combines with J gene TRBJ2-6, with D tentatively TRBD2 (5 bases). Germline-derived CDR1 and CDR2 are SGDLS and YYNGEE. V was shortened by 4 bases and J by 0 bases, with 17 bases between the two germline ends. The CDR3 loop spans 18 amino acids. CDR3 protein: CASSTREGFLSGANVLTF. The CDR3 DNA follows: TGTGCCAGCAGCACCCGGGAAGGCTTTCTCTCTGGGGCCAACGTCCTGACTTTC.